This TCR beta chain was found in a study of PD-1 blockade in classical Hodgkin lymphoma (dated by TCRdb to 2020 to 2021). As for the study more broadly: Nivolumab dosing was 3 mg/kg intravenously every 2 weeks, continuing until either disease progression or unacceptable toxicity. The study used CyTOF and TCR beta sequencing to define a peripheral blood immune signature of response to PD-1 blockade in classical Hodgkin lymphoma.

Comments on this clone: Its antigen remains undetermined. The sample holds no much larger clone one base away, and base qualities are not on file.

The time point tag for this specimen amounts to: cycle 1 day 1 (C1D1), immediately before nivolumab initiation. Every trial patient had relapsed following autologous stem cell transplantation, and prior brentuximab vedotin exposure was what differed among cohorts A, B and C. Magnetic negative selection with a Miltenyi CD8+ T cell isolation kit was used to purify CD8+ T cells from thawed PBMCs. The trial cohort was composed of under 70 patients with relapsed/refractory classical Hodgkin lymphoma, for whom complete response, partial response or progressive disease was recorded as best overall response. Single-agent nivolumab was administered to trial patients in the multi-cohort phase II CheckMate 205 trial. Best overall response was determined by an independent review committee according to the 2007 International Working Group response criteria. PBMCs from the trial were collected at three points: immediately before nivolumab initiation (C1D1), and during therapy at cycle 2 day 1 and cycle 4 day 1. Peripheral blood was collected in 8 mL Vacutainer Cell Preparation Tubes, from which PBMCs were isolated by centrifugation and then cryopreserved. Purified CD4+ and CD8+ fractions were prepared only for cases with an additional available PBMC sample. Magnetically labelled cells were removed on LS columns in a quadroMACS separator, and the flow-through was retained as the purified fraction.

Overall study results and their limits: A significant rise by C4D1 was seen in CD4+ but not CD8+ TCR diversity (p=0.0027 vs p=0.16), with the rise being most apparent in complete responders (p=0.02). Patients starting nivolumab less than 1 year after ASCT had lower diversity and were excluded from later analyses to avoid confounding by immune reconstitution. Trial patients with a complete response had baseline diversity similar to that of newly diagnosed patients, while partial responders and progressors had significantly lower diversity. Baseline TCR diversity was reported to be lower in newly diagnosed patients than in healthy donors and to be lower still in relapsed/refractory patients. The study was restricted to a single clinical trial cohort, and the causes of repertoire differences, possibly disease activity or prior therapy, were left undefined.

The Qiagen DNeasy kit was used to extract genomic DNA from unsorted PBMCs and from the negatively selected CD4+ and CD8+ fractions. TCR beta CDR3 regions were subjected to amplification by immunoSEQ multiplex PCR with primers that anneal to V and J segments. Amplification bias was minimized using a synthetic immune receptor repertoire, and residual bias was removed computationally after sequencing. Processing in the source paper ran as follows. Custom Python scripts were used to quantify repertoire diversity as the Shannon entropy index. Unsorted, CD4+ and CD8+ repertoires were examined separately, except in combined analyses, for which CD4+ and CD8+ sequences were merged in silico. A clone was considered expanded if an increase in frequency of at least 2-fold after treatment relative to C1D1 was found, and a pseudocount of 0.5 was applied to clones undetected at baseline. Singleton clones were defined as clones with 0 or 1 copy at C1D1, and non-singleton clones were defined as clones with 2 or more copies. Clones expanded in unsorted samples were annotated as CD4+, CD8+ or unknown by matching protein sequences in sorted samples from the same patient. Diversity changes from C1D1 to C4D1 were tested in paired samples using Wilcoxon tests. The table was pulled from immuneACCESS by TCRdb, which kept in-frame rearrangements only. Such tables lose some clones; where checked, under half of the loss comes from unresolved V genes, and the rest has no known cause. The DNA was the basis for D and trimming; V, J and clone size are from that table. The sample profile shows about 27,000 clones; around 88% of them were found once. The ten largest make up roughly 6.8% of the sample.

V has 3 bases trimmed and J has 3 bases trimmed; junction bases matching no gene number 14. The germline V gene encodes CDR1 SGDLS and CDR2 YYNGEE. There are 18 amino acids in the CDR3, from cysteine to phenylalanine inclusive. CDR3 DNA is the only sequence kept; it has 54 bases, read in frame from the first base. The chain is made from TRBV9 and TRBJ2-2; TRBD1 aligns with 7 central bases. This sequence originates from a human donor with classical Hodgkin lymphoma. The input for sequencing was CD8+ T cells from blood, taken at baseline. CDR3 sequence: CASSDPTGFAAYTGELFF. The nucleotide sequence is TGTGCCAGCAGCGACCCGACAGGGTTCGCGGCATACACCGGGGAGCTGTTTTTT.